The source of this TCR beta chain is a study of T-cell reconstitution after alpha-beta-depleted transplantation in children. The CDR3 is 11 residues long. Trimming pared 5 bases from V and 9 bases from J, leaving 10 bases between. Germline V lookup: CDR1 DFQATT, CDR2 SNEGSKA (reference sequence). This sample's TCRbeta library carried unique molecular identifier barcodes. TCRdb passed the PCR reads through MiXCR, listing each CDR3 protein once. The sample includes about 360,000 distinct CDR3 sequences, about 14% of them seen just once. V usage is TRBV20-1 and J usage is TRBJ2-2; no clear D. This material consisted of PBMCs, taken from the stem cell graft. The TCR originated in a human donor who donated a stem cell graft to a child with Fanconi anemia. Here the CDR3 reads CSAPLGRELFF. The CDR3 coding sequence is TGCAGTGCTCCTCTAGGTAGGGAGCTGTTTTTT.